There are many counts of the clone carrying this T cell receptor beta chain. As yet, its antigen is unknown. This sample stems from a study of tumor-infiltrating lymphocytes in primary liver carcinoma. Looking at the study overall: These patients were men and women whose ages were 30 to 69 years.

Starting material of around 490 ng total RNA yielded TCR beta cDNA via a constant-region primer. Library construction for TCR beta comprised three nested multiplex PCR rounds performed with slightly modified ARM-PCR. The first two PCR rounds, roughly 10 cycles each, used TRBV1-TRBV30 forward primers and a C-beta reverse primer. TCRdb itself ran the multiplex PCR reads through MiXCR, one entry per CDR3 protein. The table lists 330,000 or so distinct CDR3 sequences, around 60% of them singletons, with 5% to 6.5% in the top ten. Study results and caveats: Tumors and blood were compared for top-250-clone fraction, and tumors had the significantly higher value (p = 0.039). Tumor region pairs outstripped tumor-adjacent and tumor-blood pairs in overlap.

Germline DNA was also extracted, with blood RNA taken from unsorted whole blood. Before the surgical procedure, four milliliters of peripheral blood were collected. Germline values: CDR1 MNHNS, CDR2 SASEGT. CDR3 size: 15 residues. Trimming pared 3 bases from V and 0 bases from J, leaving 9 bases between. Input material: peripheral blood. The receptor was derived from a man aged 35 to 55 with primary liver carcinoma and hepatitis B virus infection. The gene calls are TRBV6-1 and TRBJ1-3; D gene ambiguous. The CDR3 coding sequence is TGTGCCAGCAGTGAGAGGAGGATCTCTGGAAACACCATATATTTT. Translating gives CASSERRISGNTIYF.